Shown below are 22 T cell receptor beta chains from a single sample sequenced in a study of shared clonotypes between healthy human individuals. Sequencing was performed with immunoSEQ multiplex PCR; in TCRdb, only in-frame clones are kept and a portion is missing. Among around 2.5 million clones, under 95% were seen once, and the ten largest hold more than 0.35%. Sequencing was carried out using naive CD4+ T cells from PBMCs. Described subset: CD45RA+ positively selected. These receptors were collected from a man aged 18 to 35 in good health. Some clones in this sample may be carry-over from other donors' samples.

The chain joins TRBV2 to TRBJ2-3; 9 bases are a match to TRBD1. The CDR3 consists of 14 residues. Trimming cost V 4 bases and J 5 bases; bases outside gene matches: 4. Germline CDR1 and CDR2: SNHLY and FYNNEI. The CDR3: CASSVGQGIDTQYF. CDR3 bases: TGTGCCAGCAGTGTGGGACAGGGAATAGATACGCAGTATTTT. Complete variable domain (other parts from reference TRBV2 and TRBJ2-3): EPEVTQTPSHQVTQMGQEVILRCVPISNHLYFYWYRQILGQKVEFLVSFYNNEISEKSEIFDDQFSVERPDGSNFTLKIRSTKLEDSAMYFCASSVGQGIDTQYFGPGTRLTVL.

Turning to this clone: The same CDR3 is also encoded by other DNA sequences in this sample. The chain joins TRBV28 to TRBJ2-7; a possible D gene is TRBD2 (6 bases). This CDR3 contains 12 residues. Trimming took off 6 bases at V and 6 bases at J, with 12 bases between the two ends. Germline CDR1 MDHEN, CDR2 SYDVKM. The CDR3 sequence: CASSPRGSEQYF. The CDR3 nucleotides are TGTGCCAGCAGCCCCCGGGGGTCCGAGCAGTACTTC.

The chain is built from TRBV27 and TRBJ2-7, with TRBD2 matching 8 bases. Unmatched junction bases numbered 3, after V lost 0 bases and J lost 2 bases. This CDR3 region has 15 residues. CDR1 is MNHEY, CDR2 SMNVEV, per germline (reference sequence). CDR3 region: CASSLSPGGTYEQYF. Written as DNA, the CDR3 is TGTGCCAGCAGTTTATCTCCGGGAGGGACCTACGAGCAGTACTTC.

The chain is built from TRBV7-9 and TRBJ2-5, with D unresolved. This CDR3 contains 14 residues. The germline V and J ends were trimmed by 3 bases and 3 bases, with 11 bases remaining between them. The germline V gene encodes CDR1 SEHNR and CDR2 FQNEAQ (reference sequence). In nucleotides, the CDR3 is TGTGCCAGCAGCTTGTCTCCCAGCGAAGAGACCCAGTACTTC. Its protein product is CASSLSPSEETQYF.

The V and J genes are TRBV14 and TRBJ2-6; 8 bases line up with TRBD1. The CDR3 covers 17 residues. In germline, CDR1 is SGHDN, CDR2 FVKESK. V shed 0 bases and J 0 bases; nucleotides not matched to a gene: 1. Here the CDR3 DNA reads TGTGCCAGCAGCCAAGACAGGGGGCACTCTGGGGCCAACGTCCTGACTTTC. This codes for CASSQDRGHSGANVLTF.

With respect to this clone: The sample carries other DNA sequences with the same CDR3. This rearrangement joins TRBV11-2 to TRBJ2-1, with D hard to call. The V end lost 4 bases, the J end lost 0 bases, and 13 bases lay between the germline ends. The germline CDR1 and CDR2 sequences are SGHAT and FQNNGV. This CDR3 contains 16 residues. CDR3 DNA sequence: TGTGCCAGCAGCTCCCTGGCAGGACGCTCCTACAATGAGCAGTTCTTC. This encodes CASSSLAGRSYNEQFF.

In this sample, this clone turned up once. The J gene is TRBJ1-2, the V gene TRBV19; D possibly corresponds to TRBD1 (6 bases). This CDR3 is 16 amino acids long. The ends were cut back, 7 bases at V and 6 bases at J, with 24 bases in the middle. Germline-derived CDR1 and CDR2 are LNHDA and SQIVND (reference sequence). Written as DNA, the CDR3 is TGTGCCAGTATGGGATCCGGGACATCTAACATCCATGGCTACACCTTC. It specifies CASMGSGTSNIHGYTF.

V and J are TRBV29-1 and TRBJ2-2; D perhaps matches TRBD2 (6 bases). Looked up from germline, CDR1 is SQVTM and CDR2 is ANQGSEA. CDR3 size: 16 residues. V lost 2 bases and J lost 2, with 15 bases in between. For the CDR3, the DNA is TGCAGCGTTGAAAAACGGGGGACCCTTAACACCGGGGAGCTGTTTTTT. Its protein is CSVEKRGTLNTGELFF.

V is TRBV5-1 and J is TRBJ2-7; D remains ambiguous. V was trimmed by 4 bases and J by 1 base, leaving 21 bases between them. This CDR3 spans 17 amino acids. Germline V gives CDR1 SGHRS, CDR2 YFSETQ. CDR3 residues: CASSLGPIGRSSYEQYF. CDR3 coding DNA: TGCGCCAGCAGCCTGGGTCCAATTGGGCGGTCTTCCTACGAGCAGTACTTC.

The V and J genes are TRBV7-9 and TRBJ1-1; no clear D gene. CDR3 length: 16 amino acids. Trimming cost V 5 bases and J 1 base, with 17 bases left between them. Germline CDR1 is SEHNR and CDR2 is FQNEAQ (reference sequence). The CDR3 region has the DNA TGTGCCAGCAGCCCCCTCCCCTCAACTGCGAACACTGAAGCTTTCTTT. It is translated as CASSPLPSTANTEAFF.

The chain couples TRBV28 to TRBJ1-5; D remains ambiguous. The V and J ends lost 3 bases and 2 bases respectively, with 5 bases between them. Looked up from germline, CDR1 is MDHEN and CDR2 is SYDVKM. The CDR3 length is 13 residues. The DNA of the CDR3 is TGTGCCAGCAGTTTTAAGGGCAATCAGCCCCAGCATTTT. Translating gives CASSFKGNQPQHF.

J is TRBJ1-5 and V is TRBV2; 7 bases map to TRBD1. Germline values: CDR1 SNHLY, CDR2 FYNNEI. This CDR3 comprises 14 residues. The junction had 9 bases not matched to a gene; V was cut back by 7 bases and J by 6 bases. This chain's CDR3 is CASKRQGAVQPQHF. CDR3 sequence (DNA): TGTGCCAGCAAGCGACAGGGAGCGGTTCAGCCCCAGCATTTT.

The V call is TRBV5-6, the J call TRBJ1-2; TRBD1 is a possible D gene (5 bases). Germline V gene lookup returns CDR1 SGHDT and CDR2 YYEEEE. V dropped 0 bases and J dropped 9 bases, with 18 bases sitting between them. This CDR3 is 15 amino acids long. The CDR3 loop reads CASSLESIGAWSYTF. CDR3 nucleotide sequence: TGTGCCAGCAGCTTGGAGAGTATCGGGGCGTGGAGCTACACCTTC.

J is TRBJ2-7 and V is TRBV30; 13 bases align to TRBD2. J lost 6 bases, V lost 0 bases, and 5 bases had no gene match. The CDR3 length is 15 residues. Per germline, CDR1 GTSNPN and CDR2 SVGIG (reference sequence). The CDR3 here is CAWSVGTSGISEQYF. CDR3 DNA sequence: TGTGCCTGGAGTGTAGGGACTAGCGGGATTAGCGAGCAGTACTTC.

As concerns this clone: The same CDR3 is also encoded by other DNA sequences in this sample. The J gene is TRBJ2-3, the V gene TRBV29-1; D might be TRBD1 or TRBD2, each matching 5 bases. This CDR3 is built from 12 residues. V was cut by 5 bases and J by 3 bases, with 9 bases left in between. The germline CDR1 and CDR2 sequences are SQVTM and ANQGSEA. CDR3 coding DNA: TGCAGCGTTCTGAGGGGAACAGATACGCAGTATTTT. Encoded protein: CSVLRGTDTQYF.

The V gene is TRBV6-4, the J gene TRBJ2-2; TRBD2 agrees at 9 bases. The germline gives CDR1 MRHNA, CDR2 SNTAGT. The CDR3 contains 16 residues. With V trimmed by 7 bases and J by 5 bases, 11 bases remained unmatched. The CDR3 spells CASTLEAGGLTGELFF. The CDR3 DNA reads TGTGCCAGCACCCTCGAGGCGGGAGGGCTTACCGGGGAGCTGTTTTTT.

Concerning this clone: The identical CDR3 is also encoded by other nucleotide sequences in the sample. V gene TRBV10-3 combines with J gene TRBJ2-7, with 7 bases lining up with TRBD1. This CDR3 contains 14 residues. Trimming took 0 bases from V and 2 from J; bases not matched to a gene: 1. Per the germline V gene, CDR1 is ENHRY and CDR2 is SYGVKD. The CDR3 protein is CAISESQGAYEQYF. The CDR3 region has the DNA TGTGCCATCAGTGAGTCTCAGGGGGCCTACGAGCAGTACTTC.

With regard to this clone: Other nucleotide sequences from this sample produce the same CDR3. The chain joins TRBV7-9 to TRBJ2-5; D gene ambiguous. This CDR3 is built from 12 residues. V shed 1 base and J shed 5 bases, with 5 bases lying between them. Per the germline V gene, CDR1 is SEHNR and CDR2 is FQNEAQ (reference sequence). CDR3 nucleotide sequence: TGTGCCAGCAGCTTAGGACCTGAGACCCAGTACTTC. Translated: CASSLGPETQYF.

This clone was observed once. The chain has TRBV5-5 and TRBJ2-5, with 11 nucleotides matching TRBD2. The V gene's germline CDR1 is SGHKS and CDR2 YYEKEE (reference sequence). Germline trimming cut 5 bases from V and 5 bases from J; bases unmatched to any gene: 11. This CDR3 spans 16 amino acids. In DNA form, the CDR3 reads TGTGCCAGCAGTCACAATAGCGGGAGGGCCGGGGAGACCCAGTACTTC. This encodes CASSHNSGRAGETQYF.

The genes are TRBV4-1 and TRBJ2-6; 10 bases are shared with TRBD2. The CDR3 is 18 amino acids. J was trimmed by 2 bases and V by 2 bases; bases with no gene match: 6. The germline CDR1 and CDR2 sequences are MGHRA and YSYEKL. CDR3 DNA sequence: TGCGCCAGCAGCCAACCTCTAGCGGGAGTGGCTGGGGCCAACGTCCTGACTTTC. This codes for CASSQPLAGVAGANVLTF.

This chain connects TRBV12-5 to TRBJ1-2; 7 nucleotides agree with TRBD1. In germline, CDR1 is LGHNT, CDR2 FRNRAP. The CDR3 is made up of 13 amino acids. V dropped 6 bases and J dropped 4; count of bases not matched to a gene: 5. This CDR3 reads CASGLQGSYGYTF. In DNA, the CDR3 is TGTGCTAGTGGACTACAGGGGTCCTATGGCTACACCTTC. The full variable domain, completed using reference TRBV12-5 and TRBJ1-2, is DARVTQTPRHKVTEMGQEVTMRCQPILGHNTVFWYRQTMMQGLELLAYFRNRAPLDDSGMPKDRFSAEMPDATLATLKIQPSEPRDSAVYFCASGLQGSYGYTFGSGTRLTVV.

This clone showed up just a few times. The genes are TRBV5-6 and TRBJ1-3; D uncertain. V was pared by 2 bases and J by 3 bases, with 3 bases between. CDR3 length: 12 residues. From germline, CDR1 is SGHDT and CDR2 YYEEEE. For the CDR3, the DNA is TGTGCCAGCAGCTTTTATGGAAACACCATATATTTT. This sequence encodes CASSFYGNTIYF.